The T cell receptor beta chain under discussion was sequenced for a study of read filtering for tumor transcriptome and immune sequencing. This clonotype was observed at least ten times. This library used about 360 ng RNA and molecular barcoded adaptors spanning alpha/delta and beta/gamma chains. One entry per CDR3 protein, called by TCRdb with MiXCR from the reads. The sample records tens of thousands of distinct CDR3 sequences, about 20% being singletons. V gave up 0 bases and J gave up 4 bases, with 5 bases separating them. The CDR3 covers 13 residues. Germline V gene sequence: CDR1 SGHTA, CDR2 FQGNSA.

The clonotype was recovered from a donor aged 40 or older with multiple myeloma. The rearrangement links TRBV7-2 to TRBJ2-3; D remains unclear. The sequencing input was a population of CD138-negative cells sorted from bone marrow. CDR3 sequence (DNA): TGTGCCAGCAGCTTAGCGCCCGCAGATACGCAGTATTTT. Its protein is CASSLAPADTQYF.